This T cell receptor beta chain emerged from a study of blood T cells in healthy people across ages. This clonotype was seen ten or more times. It was with a sample-barcoded 5' primer and a J-beta primer mix that a second PCR of about 6 to 12 cycles was run. MiXCR, applied by TCRdb to the 5' RACE reads, yields one record per CDR3 protein. The sample contains about 1 million distinct CDR3 sequences, 35% to 50% of which appear only once. Germline V lookup: CDR1 SGDLS, CDR2 YYNGEE. The CDR3 extends over 14 amino acids. Trimming left V 4 bases short and J 7 bases short, with 15 bases between. This clonotype was obtained from a woman aged 55-69 years in good health. Sequenced sample: blood. V and J are TRBV9 and TRBJ2-4; D unresolved. In nucleotides, the CDR3 is TGTGCCAGCAGCCTCGGGCAAGACGTCAACATTCAGTACTTC. This gives the protein CASSLGQDVNIQYF.